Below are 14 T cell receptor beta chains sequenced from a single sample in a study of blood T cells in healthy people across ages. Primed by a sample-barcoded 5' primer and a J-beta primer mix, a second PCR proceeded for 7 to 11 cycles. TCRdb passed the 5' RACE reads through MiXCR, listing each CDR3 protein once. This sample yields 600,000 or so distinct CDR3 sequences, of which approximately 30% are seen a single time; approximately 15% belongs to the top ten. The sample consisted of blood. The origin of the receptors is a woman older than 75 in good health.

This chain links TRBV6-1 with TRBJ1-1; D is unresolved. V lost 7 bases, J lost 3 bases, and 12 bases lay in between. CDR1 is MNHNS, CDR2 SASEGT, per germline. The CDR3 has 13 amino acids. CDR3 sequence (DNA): TGTGCCAGCAACCGGAAGGGCGACACTGAAGCTTTCTTT. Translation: CASNRKGDTEAFF.

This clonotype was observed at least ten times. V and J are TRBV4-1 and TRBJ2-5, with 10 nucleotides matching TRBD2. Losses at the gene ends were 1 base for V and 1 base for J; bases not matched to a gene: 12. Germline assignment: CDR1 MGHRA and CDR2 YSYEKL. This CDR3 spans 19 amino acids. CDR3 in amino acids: CASSQVRSGGASSQETQYF. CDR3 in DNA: TGCGCCAGCAGCCAAGTTCGAAGCGGGGGGGCCTCGTCCCAAGAGACCCAGTACTTC.

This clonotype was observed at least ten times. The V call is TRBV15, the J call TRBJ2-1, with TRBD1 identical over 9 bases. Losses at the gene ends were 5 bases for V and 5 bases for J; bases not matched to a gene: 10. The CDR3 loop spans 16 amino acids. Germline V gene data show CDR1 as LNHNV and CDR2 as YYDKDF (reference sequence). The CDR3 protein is CATSSLDRGYNNEQFF. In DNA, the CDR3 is TGTGCCACCAGCTCCCTCGACAGGGGGTATAACAATGAGCAGTTCTTC.

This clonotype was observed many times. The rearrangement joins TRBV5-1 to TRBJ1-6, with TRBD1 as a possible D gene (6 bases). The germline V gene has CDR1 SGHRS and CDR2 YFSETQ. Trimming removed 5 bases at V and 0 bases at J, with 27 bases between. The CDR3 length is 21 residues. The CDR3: CASSFFSTGGVTSSYNSPLHF. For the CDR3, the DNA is TGCGCCAGCAGTTTTTTTTCGACAGGTGGGGTTACAAGCTCCTATAATTCACCCCTCCACTTT.

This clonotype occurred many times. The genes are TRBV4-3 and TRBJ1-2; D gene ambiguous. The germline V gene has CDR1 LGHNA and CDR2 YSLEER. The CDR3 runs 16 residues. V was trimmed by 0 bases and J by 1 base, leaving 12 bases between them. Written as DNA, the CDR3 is TGCGCCAGCAGCCAAGATCCGGGAGCCCTTAACTATGGCTACACCTTC. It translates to CASSQDPGALNYGYTF.

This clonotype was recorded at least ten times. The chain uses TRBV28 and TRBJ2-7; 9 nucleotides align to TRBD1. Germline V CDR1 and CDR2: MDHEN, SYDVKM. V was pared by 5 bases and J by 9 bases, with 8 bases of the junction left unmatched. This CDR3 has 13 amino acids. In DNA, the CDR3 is TGTGCCAGCAGTCCCCGGGACAGGGATTGGCAGTACTTC. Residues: CASSPRDRDWQYF.

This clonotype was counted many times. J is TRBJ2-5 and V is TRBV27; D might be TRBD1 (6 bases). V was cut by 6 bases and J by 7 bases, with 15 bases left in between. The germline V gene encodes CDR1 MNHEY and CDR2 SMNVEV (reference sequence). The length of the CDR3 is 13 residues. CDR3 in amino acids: CASSPELGGTQYF. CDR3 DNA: TGTGCCAGCAGCCCCGAGCTAGGGGGGACCCAGTACTTC.

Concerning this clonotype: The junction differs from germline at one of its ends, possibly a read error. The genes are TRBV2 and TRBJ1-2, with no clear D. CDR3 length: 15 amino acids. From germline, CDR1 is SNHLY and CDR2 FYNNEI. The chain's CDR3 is CARSDGPHSNYGYTF. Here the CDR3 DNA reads TGTGCCCGCAGTGACGGGCCTCACTCCAACTATGGCTACACCTTC.

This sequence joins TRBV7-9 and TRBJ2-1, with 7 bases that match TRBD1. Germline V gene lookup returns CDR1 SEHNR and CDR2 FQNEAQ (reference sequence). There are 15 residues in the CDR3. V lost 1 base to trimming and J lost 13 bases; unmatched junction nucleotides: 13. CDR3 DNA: TGTGCCAGCAGCTTAGAAGGGACAGCTCAAGAGACTCAGTTCTTC. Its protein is CASSLEGTAQETQFF.

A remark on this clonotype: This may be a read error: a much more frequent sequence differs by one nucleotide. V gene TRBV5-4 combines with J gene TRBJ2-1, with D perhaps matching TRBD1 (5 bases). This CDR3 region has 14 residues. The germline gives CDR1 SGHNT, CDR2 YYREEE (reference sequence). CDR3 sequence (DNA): TGTGCCAGCAACTTGCGGACAAACTACAATGAGCAGTTCTTC. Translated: CASNLRTNYNEQFF.

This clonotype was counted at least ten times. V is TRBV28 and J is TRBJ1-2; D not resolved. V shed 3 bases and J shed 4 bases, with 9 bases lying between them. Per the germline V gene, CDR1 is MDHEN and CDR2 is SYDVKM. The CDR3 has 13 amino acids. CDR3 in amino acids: CASSFRGSYGYTF. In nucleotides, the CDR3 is TGTGCCAGCAGTTTTCGGGGTTCCTATGGCTACACCTTC.

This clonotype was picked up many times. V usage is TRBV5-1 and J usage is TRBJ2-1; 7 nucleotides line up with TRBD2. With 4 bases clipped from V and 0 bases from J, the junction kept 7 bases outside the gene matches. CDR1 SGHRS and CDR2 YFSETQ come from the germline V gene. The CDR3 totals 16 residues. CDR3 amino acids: CASSPEGRASYNEQFF. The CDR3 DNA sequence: TGCGCCAGCAGCCCAGAGGGGAGGGCCTCCTACAATGAGCAGTTCTTC. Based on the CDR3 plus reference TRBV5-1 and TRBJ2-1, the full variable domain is KAGVTQTPRYLIKTRGQQVTLSCSPISGHRSVSWYQQTPGQGLQFLFEYFSETQRNKGNFPGRFSGRQFSNSRSEMNVSTLELGDSALYLCASSPEGRASYNEQFFGPGTRLTVL.

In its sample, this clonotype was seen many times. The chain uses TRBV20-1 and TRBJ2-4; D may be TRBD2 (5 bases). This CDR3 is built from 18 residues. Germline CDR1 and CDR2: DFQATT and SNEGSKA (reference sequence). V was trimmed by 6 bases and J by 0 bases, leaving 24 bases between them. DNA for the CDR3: TGCAGTGCCGGGCCAGGAGGAGGTGTTGCACTAGCCAAAAACATTCAGTACTTC. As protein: CSAGPGGGVALAKNIQYF.

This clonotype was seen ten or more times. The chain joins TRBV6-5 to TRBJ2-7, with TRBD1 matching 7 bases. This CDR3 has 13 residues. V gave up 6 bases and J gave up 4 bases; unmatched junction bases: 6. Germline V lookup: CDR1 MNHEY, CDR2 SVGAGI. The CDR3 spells CASRPSGQYEQYF. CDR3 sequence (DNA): TGTGCCAGCAGGCCGTCGGGACAGTACGAGCAGTACTTC.